The T cell receptor (beta chain) under discussion was sequenced for a study of regulatory T cells in long-lasting Graves disease. Study results and caveats: Having few samples may have compromised the accuracy.

HTBI primers from iRepertoire and Arm-PCR of CDR3 regions yielded the TCR beta libraries. In TCRdb, the multiplex PCR reads were re-called with MiXCR into one record per CDR3 protein. The data show under 500,000 distinct CDR3 sequences, about a sixth seen once. Time point here: newly diagnosed GD, antithyroid drugs for less than 3 months. Extracted RNA from PBMCs served as the source of the TCR library. Germline trimming cut 1 base from V and 4 bases from J; bases unmatched to any gene: 7. Germline values: CDR1 LNHDA, CDR2 SQIVND (reference sequence). This CDR3 contains 18 residues. This clonotype was recorded a few times. Its antigen is undetermined. These same data were also listed under a study on T cells in Graves' hyperthyroidism and ophthalmopathy. That source adds: Those patients with uncontrolled infection, other autoimmune disease, pregnancy or lactation were excluded.

The clonotype was recovered from a woman in her twenties or thirties with Graves disease. The chain uses TRBV19 and TRBJ2-1; 13 bases agree with TRBD2. This specimen consisted of peripheral blood mononuclear cells (PBMCs), obtained at new diagnosis, from a patient treated with antithyroid drugs. The CDR3 reads CASSIAFMTSGRYNEQFF. The CDR3, as DNA: TGTGCCAGTAGTATAGCTTTCATGACTAGCGGGAGGTACAATGAGCAGTTCTTC.